This passage covers 31 T cell receptor beta chains from one sample sequenced in a study of cytomegalovirus exposure and HLA in healthy donors. Clones were sequenced by immunoSEQ multiplex PCR, and TCRdb holds only the in-frame ones, with some missing. The table includes about 98,000 clones, 70% to 90% detected once. Sequenced input: PBMCs. The receptors were sampled from a woman in her twenties or thirties in good health and CMV-seronegative.

Details on this clone: No DNA is shown, since the ends of the CDR3 on it are uncertain; the CDR3 is the one TCRdb lists. The gene calls are TRBV7-9 and TRBJ1-2; the D segment call TRBD1 is taken from the table without a DNA check. The length of the CDR3 is 14 amino acids, counting both ends. Germline V gene lookup returns CDR1 SEHNR and CDR2 FQNEAQ (reference sequence). CDR3 loop: CASTYWAGGAQITF.

Here the CDR3 reads CASSFNRGEKLFF. In DNA, the CDR3 is TGTGCCAGCAGCTTTAATAGGGGCGAAAAACTGTTTTTT. The gene calls are TRBV7-2 and TRBJ1-4; maybe TRBD1 (5 bases). There are 13 residues in the CDR3. V shed 3 bases and J shed 8 bases, with 10 bases lying between them. Germline CDR1 SGHTA, CDR2 FQGNSA.

This chain links TRBV11-2 with TRBJ2-7; a weak D match, TRBD1 (5 bases). V lost 4 bases and J lost 2, with 15 bases in between. There are 15 residues in the CDR3. CDR1 is SGHAT and CDR2 is FQNNGV in the germline V gene. CDR3 in amino acids: CASSSQGSATYEQYF. CDR3 bases: TGTGCCAGCAGCTCCCAGGGCTCAGCAACCTACGAGCAGTACTTC.

V is TRBV29-1 and J is TRBJ2-5; no definite D call. Per germline, CDR1 SQVTM and CDR2 ANQGSEA. V gave up 4 bases and J gave up 7 bases, with 10 bases separating them. This CDR3 is 11 amino acids long. The CDR3 DNA follows: TGCAGCGTTGGCGACCCAGGGACCCAGTACTTC. This sequence encodes CSVGDPGTQYF.

V is TRBV28 and J is TRBJ2-7; TRBD2 matches at 7 bases. The CDR3 consists of 15 residues. CDR1 MDHEN and CDR2 SYDVKM come from the germline V gene. V dropped 7 bases and J dropped 1; count of bases not matched to a gene: 10. CDR3 amino acids: CASTPGFGGSYEQYF. Written as DNA, the CDR3 is TGTGCCAGCACCCCCGGTTTCGGGGGGTCCTACGAGCAGTACTTC.

This clone was seen a few times. This CDR3 is also generated by other DNA sequences in the sample. The chain couples TRBV28 to TRBJ1-4; 8 bases fit TRBD1. The CDR3 sequence is 14 residues long. Germline values: CDR1 MDHEN, CDR2 SYDVKM. Losses at the gene ends were 4 bases for V and 8 bases for J; bases not matched to a gene: 6. CDR3 amino acids: CASSSGTGKEKLFF. CDR3 bases: TGTGCCAGCAGTTCGGGGACAGGAAAGGAAAAACTGTTTTTT. Full variable domain (outside the CDR3, taken from reference TRBV28 and TRBJ1-4): DVKVTQSSRYLVKRTGEKVFLECVQDMDHENMFWYRQDPGLGLRLIYFSYDVKMKEKGDIPEGYSVSREKKERFSLILESASTNQTSMYLCASSSGTGKEKLFFGSGTQLSVL.

The chain is built from TRBV7-2 and TRBJ1-2; 7 nucleotides line up with TRBD1. Germline loops: CDR1 SGHTA, CDR2 FQGNSA. CDR3 length equals 16 residues. V lost 5 bases to trimming and J lost 1 base; unmatched junction nucleotides: 10. The CDR3 DNA is TGTGCCAGCAGCCCTGAATACAGACAGGGTAACTATGGCTACACCTTC. Translated: CASSPEYRQGNYGYTF.

The chain employs TRBV19 and TRBJ2-1, with 10 bases that match TRBD2. The V gene end was trimmed by 5 bases and the J gene end by 1 base; junction bases not matched to a gene: 11. Germline V gives CDR1 LNHDA, CDR2 SQIVND (reference sequence). The CDR3 is 18 residues long. CDR3 nucleotides: TGTGCCAGTAGTCCCGGCAGCGGGAGGGCCAAGTCCTACAATGAGCAGTTCTTC. As protein: CASSPGSGRAKSYNEQFF.

A few counts support this clone. V usage is TRBV5-1 and J usage is TRBJ1-1, with D possibly being TRBD1 (5 bases). CDR1 SGHRS and CDR2 YFSETQ come from the germline V gene. The V end was cut by 3 bases, the J end by 8 bases, with 8 bases between. This CDR3 spans 11 amino acids. DNA for the CDR3: TGCGCCAGCAGCTCCAAGGGGGAAGCTTTCTTT. This sequence encodes CASSSKGEAFF.

This clone was seen a single time. J is TRBJ2-7 and V is TRBV27; 12 nucleotides agree with TRBD2. CDR1 is MNHEY and CDR2 is SMNVEV in the germline V gene (reference sequence). The CDR3 has 15 residues. J lost 4 bases, V lost 0 bases, and 1 base had no gene match. CDR3 residues: CASSLSLAGGYEQYF. The CDR3 DNA reads TGTGCCAGCAGTTTATCACTAGCGGGAGGATACGAGCAGTACTTC.

J is TRBJ2-7 and V is TRBV2, with 7 positions matching TRBD1. The CDR3 has 13 residues. The V segment lost 5 bases and the J segment 3 bases; nucleotides outside the gene matches: 4. Germline V gives CDR1 SNHLY, CDR2 FYNNEI. The CDR3, as DNA: TGTGCCAGCAGTCGACAGGGAAACTACGAGCAGTACTTC. This translates into CASSRQGNYEQYF.

In this sample, this clone turned up a few times. The CDR3: CASSPGVQQGLRSYGYTF. The CDR3 coding sequence is TGTGCCAGCTCACCCGGCGTGCAACAGGGGCTACGGAGCTATGGCTACACCTTC. The chain couples TRBV18 to TRBJ1-2, with 7 bases lining up with TRBD1. After removal of 3 bases from V and 4 bases from J, the junction contained 17 bases not matched to a gene. The CDR3 is 18 residues long. Per germline, CDR1 KGHSH and CDR2 LQKENI.

Comments on this clone: The same CDR3 is also encoded by other DNA sequences in this sample. V gene TRBV5-1 combines with J gene TRBJ1-1; D is ambiguous. Germline V gene data show CDR1 as SGHRS and CDR2 as YFSETQ. The CDR3 sequence is 13 residues long. Trimming shortened V by 0 bases and J by 1 base, and 4 bases separated the two germline ends. CDR3 in amino acids: CASSLGRNTEAFF. CDR3 bases: TGCGCCAGCAGCTTGGGGAGGAACACTGAAGCTTTCTTT. The complete variable domain, with remaining parts taken from reference TRBV5-1 and TRBJ1-1, reads KAGVTQTPRYLIKTRGQQVTLSCSPISGHRSVSWYQQTPGQGLQFLFEYFSETQRNKGNFPGRFSGRQFSNSRSEMNVSTLELGDSALYLCASSLGRNTEAFFGQGTRLTVV.

This clone has just a few counts. A junction boundary mismatches the germline segment, possibly from a read error. This sequence joins TRBV5-6 and TRBJ1-1, with D unclear. This CDR3 spans 11 amino acids. Germline CDR1 and CDR2: SGHDT and YYEEEE. In nucleotides, the CDR3 is TGTGCCAGCAGCCTAAGCCGGGAGCAAATATTT. Residues: CASSLSREQIF.

This clone was picked up one time. The chain combines TRBV27 with TRBJ1-5; unclear D gene. V was shortened by 3 bases and J by 0 bases, with 9 bases between the two germline ends. The CDR3 sequence is 15 residues long. Looked up from germline, CDR1 is MNHEY and CDR2 is SMNVEV (reference sequence). The CDR3 nucleotides read TGTGCCAGCAGTTTTGGGCAGAATAGCAATCAGCCCCAGCATTTT. Protein product: CASSFGQNSNQPQHF.

The chain recombines TRBV5-4 with TRBJ2-3, with 9 bases matching TRBD2. V trimming: 6 bases; J trimming: 2 bases; junction bases outside the gene matches: 4. Looked up from germline, CDR1 is SGHNT and CDR2 is YYREEE (reference sequence). The CDR3 has 14 residues. Here the CDR3 reads CASTQREATDTQYF. The CDR3 nucleotides read TGTGCCAGCACTCAGCGGGAGGCCACAGATACGCAGTATTTT.

This clone has more than one count but fewer than ten. The chain employs TRBV4-2 and TRBJ2-7; TRBD1 might be the D (5 bases). V lost 2 bases and J lost 3, with 11 bases in between. CDR1 and CDR2 from the germline V gene are LGHNA and YNFKEQ. This CDR3 is built from 14 residues. CDR3 protein: CASSQQGWNYEQYF. In nucleotides, the CDR3 is TGTGCCAGCAGCCAACAGGGATGGAACTACGAGCAGTACTTC.

The gene calls are TRBV18 and TRBJ2-7; the match to TRBD1 covers 8 bases. This CDR3 has 15 residues. Germline CDR1 reads KGHSH; CDR2 reads LQKENI. V shed 3 bases and J 2 bases; nucleotides not matched to a gene: 6. The CDR3, as DNA: TGTGCCAGCTCACCCAGGGACAGGCGAACCTACGAGCAGTACTTC. Translated: CASSPRDRRTYEQYF.

The chain joins TRBV5-1 to TRBJ2-5, with TRBD1 as a possible D gene (5 bases). The CDR3 spans 15 residues. The germline V and J ends were trimmed by 4 bases and 1 base, with 14 bases remaining between them. Germline CDR1 is SGHRS and CDR2 is YFSETQ. CDR3 loop: CASSPQGDFQETQYF. CDR3 bases: TGCGCCAGCAGCCCCCAGGGCGACTTCCAAGAGACCCAGTACTTC.

This chain links TRBV7-9 with TRBJ1-6; TRBD1 matches at 7 bases. This CDR3 region has 15 residues. The trim removed 7 bases at V and 9 bases at J, leaving 12 bases unmatched. Per the germline V gene, CDR1 is SEHNR and CDR2 is FQNEAQ (reference sequence). CDR3 loop: CASNIGQASGSPLHF. CDR3 nucleotide sequence: TGTGCCAGCAATATCGGACAGGCGTCCGGTTCACCCCTCCACTTT.

This clone was counted a single time. V gene TRBV5-8 combines with J gene TRBJ1-3; the D is unclear. The CDR3 runs to 14 residues. The V gene lost 2 bases and the J gene lost 2 bases, with 8 bases spanning the gap. The germline V gene has CDR1 SGHTS and CDR2 YDEGEE. Here the CDR3 DNA reads TGTGCCAGCAGCTTTCCCGCTACTGGAAACACCATATATTTT. Translating it yields CASSFPATGNTIYF.

This rearrangement joins TRBV28 to TRBJ1-2; D is possibly TRBD1 (6 bases). CDR1 is MDHEN and CDR2 is SYDVKM in the germline V gene. V was clipped by 6 bases and J by 4 bases, with 12 bases between them. This CDR3 has 13 residues. The CDR3 DNA reads as TGTGCCAGCAGCATAGGGGGAATCTATGGCTACACCTTC. This gives the protein CASSIGGIYGYTF.

The chain has TRBV6-6 and TRBJ2-5; D not certain. CDR1 is MNHNY and CDR2 is SVGAGI in the germline V gene (reference sequence). CDR3 size: 12 residues. V shed 7 bases and J shed 5 bases, with 11 bases lying between them. CDR3 region: CASKPLGETQYF. In nucleotides, the CDR3 is TGTGCCAGCAAACCCCTCGGGGAGACCCAGTACTTC.

The rearrangement links TRBV6-1 to TRBJ2-7; maybe TRBD2 (5 bases). Between the trimmed V and J ends, which lost 2 bases and 0 bases, there was a span of 14 bases. The CDR3 runs to 16 residues. Germline V gives CDR1 MNHNS, CDR2 SASEGT. CDR3 residues: CASSEISSSYSYEQYF. CDR3 DNA: TGTGCCAGCAGTGAAATTTCTAGCTCCTACTCCTACGAGCAGTACTTC.

The chain employs TRBV9 and TRBJ1-2; unclear D gene. This CDR3 comprises 14 residues. Deletions cut 3 bases from V and 6 bases from J, with 15 bases between. Per the germline V gene, CDR1 is SGDLS and CDR2 is YYNGEE. This chain's CDR3 is CASSAQTTSDGYTF. The CDR3 nucleotides read TGTGCCAGCAGCGCCCAAACCACGTCGGATGGCTACACCTTC.

The gene calls are TRBV4-3 and TRBJ2-2; 7 bases are a match to TRBD2. The germline CDR1 and CDR2 sequences are LGHNA and YSLEER. The length of the CDR3 is 17 residues. The junction had 7 bases not matched to a gene; V was cut back by 0 bases and J by 3 bases. The CDR3 sequence: CASSQDSGGSHTGELFF. CDR3 coding DNA: TGCGCCAGCAGCCAAGACAGCGGCGGGAGCCACACCGGGGAGCTGTTTTTT.

In DNA, the CDR3 is TGTGCCTGGAGATCTGAGCGGGATACCCGCTACGAGCAGTACTTC. Its protein is CAWRSERDTRYEQYF. The rearrangement joins TRBV30 to TRBJ2-7; 7 positions agree with TRBD2. Looked up from germline, CDR1 is GTSNPN and CDR2 is SVGIG (reference sequence). J lost 3 bases, V lost 3 bases, and 11 bases had no gene match. This CDR3 is 15 amino acids long.

The chain is built from TRBV10-3 and TRBJ2-3, with 7 bases identical to TRBD1. Germline V gene lookup returns CDR1 ENHRY and CDR2 SYGVKD. CDR3 length equals 16 residues. V lost 6 bases to trimming and J lost 5 bases; unmatched junction nucleotides: 14. The CDR3 is CAISATPGQAVDTQYF. Written as DNA, the CDR3 is TGTGCCATCAGCGCGACACCAGGACAGGCGGTAGATACGCAGTATTTT.

J is TRBJ2-3 and V is TRBV9, with 11 bases lining up with TRBD2. The CDR3 is 15 amino acids. Trimming at V came to 2 bases and at J to 4 bases, leaving 3 bases not matched to a gene. Germline-derived CDR1 and CDR2 are SGDLS and YYNGEE. The CDR3 DNA reads as TGTGCCAGCAGCGTCTTGACTAGCGGGGCAGATACGCAGTATTTT. Translating gives CASSVLTSGADTQYF.

The chain links TRBV18 to TRBJ2-5; D gene ambiguous. The CDR3 loop spans 14 amino acids. Germline V gene sequence: CDR1 KGHSH, CDR2 LQKENI. V was clipped by 3 bases and J by 4 bases, with 12 bases between them. CDR3 in amino acids: CASSPGVLTETQYF. The CDR3 DNA reads as TGTGCCAGCTCACCGGGTGTACTAACAGAGACCCAGTACTTC.

V is TRBV4-3 and J is TRBJ2-7; a weak D match, TRBD2 (5 bases). Germline V gene lookup returns CDR1 LGHNA and CDR2 YSLEER. There are 14 residues in the CDR3. Trimming pared 4 bases from V and 4 bases from J, leaving 14 bases between. The CDR3 protein is CASSPGYEIYEQYF. As DNA, the CDR3 is TGCGCCAGCAGCCCGGGATATGAGATTTACGAGCAGTACTTC.